A selection of T cell receptor beta chains follows, all from one sample in a study of long-term antiretroviral therapy in people with HIV. The data were produced by immunoSEQ multiplex PCR, yet TCRdb's version contains in-frame clones alone and is incomplete. The data show about 24,000 clones, 75% to 90% seen once. The sequencing here drew on unsorted PBMCs, taken around 4.1 years after starting antiretroviral therapy. These receptors all stem from a man aged 25-45 years with HIV. The CDR3 runs from the conserved cysteine through the conserved F or W. A D gene is named only where the DNA matches it firmly. Size tells how often a clone was seen (once, few, many) or the class of an expanded clone, and some rows leave it out.

CDR3 protein: CASSQGGGGNNIQYF
CDR3 DNA: TGTGCCAGCTCACAGGGAGGCGGCGGGAACAACATTCAGTACTTC
D gene: NA
clone size: once
J gene: TRBJ2-4
V gene: TRBV18

CDR3 protein: CAAEAGHNEQFF
CDR3 DNA: TGTGCCGCCGAGGCGGGACACAATGAGCAGTTCTTC
D gene: NA
clone size: NA
J gene: TRBJ2-1
V gene: TRBV10-3

CDR3 protein: CASSLGLADVGDTQYF
CDR3 DNA: TGCGCCAGCAGCTTGGGGCTAGCGGACGTGGGAGATACGCAGTATTTT
D gene: TRBD2
clone size: NA
J gene: TRBJ2-3
V gene: TRBV5-1

CDR3 protein: CASSAVGGNEAFF
CDR3 DNA: TGTGCCAGTTCGGCCGTTGGGGGGAATGAAGCTTTCTTT
D gene: NA
clone size: NA
J gene: TRBJ1-1
V gene: TRBV19

CDR3 protein: CASSLNMGEHEQFF
CDR3 DNA: TGTGCCAGCAGCTTAAATATGGGGGAGCATGAGCAGTTCTTC
D gene: NA
clone size: once
J gene: TRBJ2-1
V gene: TRBV7-8

CDR3 protein: CASSLFPVQFSGANVLTF
CDR3 DNA: TGTGCCAGCAGCTTGTTTCCCGTCCAGTTCTCTGGGGCCAACGTCCTGACTTTC
D gene: NA
clone size: NA
J gene: TRBJ2-6
V gene: TRBV7-6

CDR3 protein: CASGLSRRDTQYF
CDR3 DNA: TGTGCTAGTGGTTTGTCACGACGGGATACGCAGTATTTT
D gene: NA
clone size: NA
J gene: TRBJ2-3
V gene: TRBV12-5

CDR3 protein: CASSSGTRRTHEQYF
CDR3 DNA: TGTGCCAGCAGCTCCGGGACTAGGAGAACCCACGAGCAGTACTTC
D gene: TRBD2
clone size: NA
J gene: TRBJ2-7
V gene: TRBV11-2

CDR3 protein: CASSVGTLGGYTF
CDR3 DNA: TGTGCCAGCAGTGTGGGGACCTTGGGCGGCTACACCTTC
D gene: NA
clone size: NA
J gene: TRBJ1-2
V gene: TRBV2

CDR3 protein: CASSLDWQPLYEQYF
CDR3 DNA: TGTGCCAGCAGCTTAGATTGGCAGCCGCTCTACGAGCAGTACTTC
D gene: NA
clone size: NA
J gene: TRBJ2-7
V gene: TRBV7-6

CDR3 protein: CASGAEGPETQYF
CDR3 DNA: TGTGCCAGCGGGGCGGAGGGACCAGAGACCCAGTACTTC
D gene: NA
clone size: NA
J gene: TRBJ2-5
V gene: TRBV5-4

CDR3 protein: CASSLELGGGGDSYNEQFF
CDR3 DNA: TGTGCCAGCAGCTTAGAGTTGGGAGGTGGGGGGGACTCCTACAATGAGCAGTTCTTC
D gene: TRBD2
clone size: NA
J gene: TRBJ2-1
V gene: TRBV7-8

CDR3 protein: CAQGNYGYTF
CDR3 DNA: TGTGCACAGGGGAACTATGGCTACACCTTC
D gene: TRBD1
clone size: few
J gene: TRBJ1-2
V gene: TRBV30

CDR3 protein: CASRSGGQPEKLFF
CDR3 DNA: TGCGCCAGCAGGTCAGGGGGACAGCCTGAAAAACTGTTTTTT
D gene: TRBD1
clone size: NA
J gene: TRBJ1-4
V gene: TRBV5-1

CDR3 protein: CASSLSVLQYSNQPQHF
CDR3 DNA: TGTGCCAGCAGCTTGTCCGTTCTGCAATATAGCAATCAGCCCCAGCATTTT
D gene: NA
clone size: NA
J gene: TRBJ1-5
V gene: TRBV5-5

CDR3 protein: CASSSRGGADTEAFF
CDR3 DNA: TGTGCCAGCAGCTCACGAGGAGGGGCCGACACTGAAGCTTTCTTT
D gene: NA
clone size: NA
J gene: TRBJ1-1
V gene: TRBV7-2